The rows below give T cell receptor beta chains drawn from one sample of a study of shared T cell receptors in the human thymus. Generated by immunoSEQ multiplex PCR, the TCRdb table keeps only in-frame clones and is missing some. The data hold some 760,000 clones, with approximately 83% observed a single time. These data were likewise used in another study, on human thymus T cells.

Sequencing used thymocytes. The receptors derive from a girl in the first two years of life with a congenital heart defect. Each CDR3 is given with its conserved first and last residue. Each record gives: J gene, V gene, CDR3 protein.

TRBJ2-7 | TRBV4-2 | CASSQGPILDSYEQYF
TRBJ2-7 | TRBV7-3 | CASSLGPRPSRYEQYF
TRBJ1-1 | TRBV7-2 | CASSLREWGTEAFF
TRBJ2-1 | TRBV29-1 | CSALGRAEAQFF
TRBJ1-1 | TRBV10-1 | CASSEGQANTEAFF
TRBJ1-2 | TRBV12-5 | CASGFQTTGTGRDSGYTF
TRBJ1-1 | TRBV6-1 | CASTIDRGGSEAFF
TRBJ1-1 | TRBV28 | CASSPRQGSSPMNTEAFF
TRBJ1-1 | TRBV7-9 | CASSFAGDTEAFF
TRBJ2-1 | TRBV20-1 | CSANIYNEQFF
TRBJ2-5 | TRBV4-1 | CASSQVPTEEETQYF
TRBJ2-3 | TRBV5-5 | CASSPTSADTQYF
TRBJ2-5 | TRBV9 | CASSRTSGGRETQYF
TRBJ2-1 | TRBV5-6 | CASNPGGTSGGAYNEQFF
TRBJ1-1 | TRBV9 | CASSVGGSTITEAFF
TRBJ1-1 | TRBV28 | CASSLCNRSMNTEAFF
TRBJ2-5 | TRBV5-1 | CASSLAWPHEAQYF
TRBJ1-2 | TRBV5-5 | CASSFQGAYGYTF
TRBJ2-3 | TRBV12-5 | CASGFSQSTDTQYF
TRBJ1-3 | TRBV5-6 | CASKTRTGLLSGNTIYF
TRBJ1-2 | TRBV5-1 | CASTLGQSGGYTF
TRBJ2-5 | TRBV9 | CASSPPEGGATRETQYF
TRBJ2-5 | TRBV2 | CASSFRRALQETQYF
TRBJ1-1 | TRBV7-2 | CASSEEDRATTEAFF
TRBJ1-1 | TRBV6-5 | CASSYGRNTEAFF
TRBJ2-3 | TRBV29-1 | CSVWATCSGGTDTQYF
TRBJ2-5 | TRBV7-2 | CASSLLDGGLQETQYF
TRBJ1-2 | TRBV30 | CAWSQRTESSGRYGYTF
TRBJ1-2 | TRBV7-9 | CASSPGKGLVFYGYTF
TRBJ1-2 | TRBV5-4 | CASSFDRVGYTF
TRBJ2-7 | TRBV5-1 | CASSLGAGGRRWGLHF
TRBJ2-7 | TRBV5-1 | CASSFKAGGGSYEQYF
TRBJ1-1 | TRBV7-8 | CASSCGGGQGCKFDTEAFF
TRBJ2-2 | TRBV7-9 | CASLDCTGELFF
TRBJ2-3 | TRBV4-1 | CASSQVCSGPADTQYF
TRBJ1-5 | TRBV30 | CAWSVRGRSNQPQHF
TRBJ1-2 | TRBV6-5 | CASSYWGPGRRVGYTF
TRBJ1-3 | TRBV18 | CASSHTGSGNTIYF
TRBJ1-6 | TRBV4-1 | CASSQEDRLGYSPLHF
TRBJ1-2 | TRBV5-5 | CASSSWRGSDYGYTF
TRBJ1-1 | TRBV7-2 | CASSLVWSADMNTEAFF
TRBJ2-6 | TRBV2 | CASTRGSGANVLTF
TRBJ1-1 | TRBV2 | CASSEVQVNTEAFF
TRBJ2-1 | TRBV5-6 | CASSLGSGGGQFF
TRBJ2-1 | TRBV27 | CASSLKVHWANEQFF
TRBJ1-1 | TRBV6-4 | CASRWVAEAFF
TRBJ1-5 | TRBV19 | CASSITGLQPQHF
TRBJ1-1 | TRBV5-4 | CASSLIEGAPDTEAFF
TRBJ1-2 | TRBV28 | CASSVQEFYGYTF
TRBJ2-7 | TRBV5-1 | CASSLRGQGYEQYF
TRBJ1-1 | TRBV15 | CATSDRRTGGETEAFF
TRBJ1-1 | TRBV21-1 | CASFGTEAFF
TRBJ2-2 | TRBV6-5 | CASNTGANTGELFF
TRBJ1-2 | TRBV20-1 | CSASINYGYTF
TRBJ1-1 | TRBV10-1 | CASSDGTGGDGVNTEAFF